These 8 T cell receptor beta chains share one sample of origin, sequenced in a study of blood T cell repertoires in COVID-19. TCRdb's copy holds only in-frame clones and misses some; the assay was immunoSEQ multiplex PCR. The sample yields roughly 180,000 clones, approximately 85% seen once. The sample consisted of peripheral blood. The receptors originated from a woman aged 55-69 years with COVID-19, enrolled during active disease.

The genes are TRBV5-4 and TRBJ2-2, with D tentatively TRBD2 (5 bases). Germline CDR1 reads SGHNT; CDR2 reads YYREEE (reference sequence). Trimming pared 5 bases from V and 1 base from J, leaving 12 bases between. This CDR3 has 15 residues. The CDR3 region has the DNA TGTGCCAGCAGTTCTGGACGGGGGAACACCGGGGAGCTGTTTTTT. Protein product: CASSSGRGNTGELFF. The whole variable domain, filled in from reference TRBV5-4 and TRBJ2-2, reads ETGVTQSPTHLIKTRGQQVTLRCSSQSGHNTVSWYQQALGQGPQFIFQYYREEENGRGNFPPRFSGLQFPNYSSELNVNALELDDSALYLCASSSGRGNTGELFFGEGSRLTVL.

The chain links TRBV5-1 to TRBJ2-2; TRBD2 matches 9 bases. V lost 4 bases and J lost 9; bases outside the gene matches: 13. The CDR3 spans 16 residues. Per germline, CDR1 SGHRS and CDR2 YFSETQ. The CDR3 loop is CASSPGLAGALRELFF. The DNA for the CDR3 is TGCGCCAGCAGCCCCGGGTTAGCGGGGGCCCTCCGGGAGCTGTTTTTT.

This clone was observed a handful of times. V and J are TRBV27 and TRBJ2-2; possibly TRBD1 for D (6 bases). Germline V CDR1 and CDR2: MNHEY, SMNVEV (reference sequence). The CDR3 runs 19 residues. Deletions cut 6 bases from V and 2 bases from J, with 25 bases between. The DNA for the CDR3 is TGTGCCAGCAGGAGCACGACAGGCGTTGTCCTTAGTAACACCGGGGAGCTGTTTTTT. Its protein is CASRSTTGVVLSNTGELFF.

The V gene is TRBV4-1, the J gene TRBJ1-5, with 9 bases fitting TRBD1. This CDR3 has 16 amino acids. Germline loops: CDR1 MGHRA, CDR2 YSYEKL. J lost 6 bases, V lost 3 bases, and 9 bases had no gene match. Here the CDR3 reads CASSHLGQGNGQPQHF. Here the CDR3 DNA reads TGCGCCAGCAGCCACCTGGGACAGGGTAACGGTCAGCCCCAGCATTTT.

The CDR3 reads CASSLGGRVTGELFF. The CDR3 bases are TGTGCCAGCAGCTTGGGGGGGCGGGTCACCGGGGAGCTGTTTTTT. The rearrangement links TRBV5-6 to TRBJ2-2, with D possibly TRBD1 on 6 matching bases. Germline assignment: CDR1 SGHDT and CDR2 YYEEEE. The CDR3 is 15 residues long. The ends were cut back, 0 bases at V and 4 bases at J, with 10 bases in the middle. Full variable domain (missing parts from reference TRBV5-6 and TRBJ2-2): DAGVTQSPTHLIKTRGQQVTLRCSPKSGHDTVSWYQQALGQGPQFIFQYYEEEERQRGNFPDRFSGHQFPNYSSELNVNALLLGDSALYLCASSLGGRVTGELFFGEGSRLTVL.

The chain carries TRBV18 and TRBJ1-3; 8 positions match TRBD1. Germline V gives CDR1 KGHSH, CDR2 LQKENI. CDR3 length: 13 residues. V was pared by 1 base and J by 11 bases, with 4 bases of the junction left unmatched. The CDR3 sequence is CASSPLDREPIYF. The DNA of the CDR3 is TGTGCCAGCTCACCACTGGACAGGGAACCCATATATTTT.

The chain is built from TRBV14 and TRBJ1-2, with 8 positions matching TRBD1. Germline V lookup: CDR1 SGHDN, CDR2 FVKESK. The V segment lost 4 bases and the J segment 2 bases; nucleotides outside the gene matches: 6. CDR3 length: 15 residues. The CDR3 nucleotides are TGTGCCAGCAGCCCGAACAACAGGGGGAACTATGGCTACACCTTC. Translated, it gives CASSPNNRGNYGYTF.

The CDR3 DNA follows: TGTGCCAGCAGCTTTCGACTAGCGGGAGGGCCGGGGGAGACCCAGTACTTC. This encodes CASSFRLAGGPGETQYF. The rearrangement joins TRBV7-6 to TRBJ2-5, with TRBD2 matching 14 bases. Germline V gene data show CDR1 as SGHVS and CDR2 as FNYEAQ. J was trimmed by 5 bases and V by 3 bases; bases with no gene match: 8. This CDR3 is 17 amino acids long.